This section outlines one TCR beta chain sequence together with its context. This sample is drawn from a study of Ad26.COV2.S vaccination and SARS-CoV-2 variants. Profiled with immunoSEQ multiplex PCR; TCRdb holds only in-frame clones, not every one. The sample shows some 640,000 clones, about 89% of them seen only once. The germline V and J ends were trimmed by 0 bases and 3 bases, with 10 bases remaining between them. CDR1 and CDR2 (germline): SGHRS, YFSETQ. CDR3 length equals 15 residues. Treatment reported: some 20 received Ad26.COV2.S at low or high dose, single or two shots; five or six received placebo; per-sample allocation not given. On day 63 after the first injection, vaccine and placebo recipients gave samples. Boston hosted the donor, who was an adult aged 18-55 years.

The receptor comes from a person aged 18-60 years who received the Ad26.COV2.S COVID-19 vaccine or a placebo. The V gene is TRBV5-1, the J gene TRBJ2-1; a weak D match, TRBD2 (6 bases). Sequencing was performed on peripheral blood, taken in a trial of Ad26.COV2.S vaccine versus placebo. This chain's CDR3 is CASSLAPEGYNEQFF. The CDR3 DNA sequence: TGCGCCAGCAGCTTGGCCCCGGAGGGCTACAATGAGCAGTTCTTC.